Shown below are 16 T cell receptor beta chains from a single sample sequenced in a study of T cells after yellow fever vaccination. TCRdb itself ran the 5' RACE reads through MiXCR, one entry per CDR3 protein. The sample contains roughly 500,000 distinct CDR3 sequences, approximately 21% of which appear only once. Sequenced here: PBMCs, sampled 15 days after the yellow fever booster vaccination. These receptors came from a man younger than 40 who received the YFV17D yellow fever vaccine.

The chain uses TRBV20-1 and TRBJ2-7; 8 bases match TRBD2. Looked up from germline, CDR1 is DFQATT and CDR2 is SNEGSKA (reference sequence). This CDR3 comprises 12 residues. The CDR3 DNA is TGCAGAGTAAGCGGGAGCGGCTACGAGCAGTACTTC. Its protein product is CRVSGSGYEQYF.

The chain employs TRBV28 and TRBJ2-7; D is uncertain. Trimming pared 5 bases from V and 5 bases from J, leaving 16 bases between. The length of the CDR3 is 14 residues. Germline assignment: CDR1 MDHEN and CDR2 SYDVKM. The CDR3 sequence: CASSRASVGHEQYF. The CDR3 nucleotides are TGTGCCAGCAGTCGGGCTTCCGTAGGGCACGAGCAGTACTTC.

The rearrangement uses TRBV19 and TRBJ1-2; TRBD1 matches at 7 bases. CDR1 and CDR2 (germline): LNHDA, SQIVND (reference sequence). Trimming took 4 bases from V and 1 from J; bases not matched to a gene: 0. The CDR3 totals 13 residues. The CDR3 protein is CASSNRGNYGYTF. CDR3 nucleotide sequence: TGTGCCAGTAGTAACAGGGGTAACTATGGCTACACCTTC.

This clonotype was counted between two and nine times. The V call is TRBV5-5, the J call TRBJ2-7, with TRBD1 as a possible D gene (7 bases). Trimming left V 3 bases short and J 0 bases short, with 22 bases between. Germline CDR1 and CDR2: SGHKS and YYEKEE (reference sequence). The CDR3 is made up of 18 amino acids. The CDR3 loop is CASSWDSVGGGRSYEQYF. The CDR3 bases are TGTGCCAGCAGCTGGGACTCTGTAGGGGGCGGCCGCTCCTACGAGCAGTACTTC.

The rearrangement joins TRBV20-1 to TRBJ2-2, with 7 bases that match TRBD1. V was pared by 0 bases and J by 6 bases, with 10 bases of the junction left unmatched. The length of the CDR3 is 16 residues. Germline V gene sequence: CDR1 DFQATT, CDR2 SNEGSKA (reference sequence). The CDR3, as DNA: TGCAGTGCTAGAGATTGGCGACAGGGCTACTCCGGGGAGCTGTTTTTT. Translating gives CSARDWRQGYSGELFF.

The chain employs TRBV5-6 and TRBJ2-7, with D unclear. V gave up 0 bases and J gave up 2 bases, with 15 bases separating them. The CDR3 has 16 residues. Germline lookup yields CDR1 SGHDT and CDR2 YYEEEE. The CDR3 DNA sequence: TGTGCCAGCAGCTTGGTCCGCTTCCGCTCCCCCTACGAGCAGTACTTC. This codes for CASSLVRFRSPYEQYF.

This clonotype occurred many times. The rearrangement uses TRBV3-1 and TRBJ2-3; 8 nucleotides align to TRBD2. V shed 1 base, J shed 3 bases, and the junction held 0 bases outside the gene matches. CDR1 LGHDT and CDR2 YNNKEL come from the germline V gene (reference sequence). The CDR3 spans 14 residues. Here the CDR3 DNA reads TGTGCCAGCAGCCAAGCTAGCGGGACAGATACGCAGTATTTT. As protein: CASSQASGTDTQYF.

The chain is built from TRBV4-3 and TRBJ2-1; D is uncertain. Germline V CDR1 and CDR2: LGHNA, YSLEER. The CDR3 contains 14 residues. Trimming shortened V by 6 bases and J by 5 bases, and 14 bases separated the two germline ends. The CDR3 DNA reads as TGCGCCAGCAGGTGGACCTCACTCGACAATGAGCAGTTCTTC. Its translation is CASRWTSLDNEQFF.

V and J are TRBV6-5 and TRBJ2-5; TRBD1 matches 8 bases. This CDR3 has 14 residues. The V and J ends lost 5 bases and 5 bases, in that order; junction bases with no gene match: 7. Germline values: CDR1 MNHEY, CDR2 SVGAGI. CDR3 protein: CASSLRWTGETQYF. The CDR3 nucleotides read TGTGCCAGCAGTCTACGATGGACAGGGGAGACCCAGTACTTC.

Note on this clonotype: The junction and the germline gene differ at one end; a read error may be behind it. CDR3 DNA: TGCGACAGCAGCCGGACAGGGGGTGGCTACACCTTC. Amino acids: CDSSRTGGGYTF. The V and J genes are TRBV5-1 and TRBJ1-2; 10 bases agree with TRBD1. The CDR3 extends over 12 amino acids. Germline-derived CDR1 and CDR2 are SGHRS and YFSETQ.

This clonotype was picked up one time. The CDR3, as DNA: TGCGCCACGCGACTAGCGGGCAGCACAGATACGCAGTATTTT. This translates into CATRLAGSTDTQYF. The chain is built from TRBV5-1 and TRBJ2-3; 10 bases agree with TRBD2. This CDR3 has 14 residues. Germline assignment: CDR1 SGHRS and CDR2 YFSETQ. V gave up 9 bases and J gave up 0 bases; unmatched junction bases: 4.

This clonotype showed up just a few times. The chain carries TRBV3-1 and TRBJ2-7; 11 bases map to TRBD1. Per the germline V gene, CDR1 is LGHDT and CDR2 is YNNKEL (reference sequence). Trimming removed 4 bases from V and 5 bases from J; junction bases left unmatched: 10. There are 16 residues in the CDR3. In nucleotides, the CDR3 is TGTGCCAGCAGCCCCCACCGCGGGACAGGGGGAAACGAGCAGTACTTC. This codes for CASSPHRGTGGNEQYF.

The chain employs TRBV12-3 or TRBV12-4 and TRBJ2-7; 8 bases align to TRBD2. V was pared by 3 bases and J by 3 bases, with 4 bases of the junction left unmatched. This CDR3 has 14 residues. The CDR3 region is CASSFERGLYEQYF. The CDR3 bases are TGTGCCAGCAGTTTTGAGCGGGGGCTCTACGAGCAGTACTTC.

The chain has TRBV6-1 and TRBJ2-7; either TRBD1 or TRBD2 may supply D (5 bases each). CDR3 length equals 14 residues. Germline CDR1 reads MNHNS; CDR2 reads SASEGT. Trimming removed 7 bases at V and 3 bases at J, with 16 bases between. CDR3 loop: CASTPRGELYEQYF. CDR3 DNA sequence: TGTGCCAGCACTCCCCGGGGCGAACTCTACGAGCAGTACTTC.

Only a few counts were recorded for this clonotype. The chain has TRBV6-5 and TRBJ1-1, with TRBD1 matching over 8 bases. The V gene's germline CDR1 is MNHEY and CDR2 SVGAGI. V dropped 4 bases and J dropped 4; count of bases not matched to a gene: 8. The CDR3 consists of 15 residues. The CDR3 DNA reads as TGTGCCAGCAGTTCTAAGACAGGGGTAGTCACTGAAGCTTTCTTT. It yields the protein CASSSKTGVVTEAFF.

CDR3 residues: CASSPLGRGRNSSYEQYF. CDR3 nucleotides: TGCGCCAGCAGCCCCCTGGGGAGGGGGCGTAACTCGTCCTACGAGCAGTACTTC. The chain carries TRBV5-1 and TRBJ2-7; D is possibly TRBD1 or TRBD2 (7 bases each). This CDR3 region has 18 residues. Germline V gene sequence: CDR1 SGHRS, CDR2 YFSETQ. V lost 4 bases to trimming and J lost 1 base, with 24 bases between them. The whole variable domain, remainder taken from reference TRBV5-1 and TRBJ2-7, is KAGVTQTPRYLIKTRGQQVTLSCSPISGHRSVSWYQQTPGQGLQFLFEYFSETQRNKGNFPGRFSGRQFSNSRSEMNVSTLELGDSALYLCASSPLGRGRNSSYEQYFGPGTRLTVT.